The text below deals with one T cell receptor beta chain. The antigen it recognizes is unknown. Per-base quality was not reported, and no clone a single base away is much larger than it. The immunoSEQ Assay was used to sequence TCRbeta CDR3 regions. After extraction, genomic DNA underwent amplification by bias-controlled multiplex PCR, followed by high-throughput sequencing. The authors' analysis ran thus. To quantify the absolute abundance of every unique TCRbeta CDR3 region, sequences were collapsed and filtered. T cell fraction was estimated by normalizing TCRbeta template counts to usable DNA, which was measured by amplifying reference genes present in all nucleated cells. Repertoire TCRs were annotated as SARS-CoV-2-specific when V gene, CDR3 amino acid sequence and J gene were exactly matched to a known reactive TCR set. The reference SARS-CoV-2 TCR set was derived from MIRA and filtered for enrichment in COVID-19-positive ImmuneCODE repertoires, a step that removed public or cross-reactive TCRs. Drawing on the MIRA antigens, annotated TCRs were analysed further at the level of specific ORF or position within ORF. Breadth was defined as the number of annotated unique rearrangements divided by the total number of unique productive rearrangements, and depth was defined as the summed frequency of the annotated unique rearrangements. TCR breadth was compared between groups using two-sided Wilcoxon rank-sum tests. TCRdb retrieved this table from immuneACCESS and kept in-frame rearrangements only. Not all clones are present; in checked studies, unresolved V genes account for under half, and no reason is known for the remainder. The V and J calls and clone size are taken from that table; D and trimming were inferred from the DNA. The sample table shows fewer than 400,000 clones, and approximately 90% are seen once. Approximately 3.7% of the sample goes to the ten largest clones.

This sample was taken from a study of Ad26.COV2.S vaccination and SARS-CoV-2 variants (dated by TCRdb to the early 2020s). Some background on the complete study: Vaccine-arm donors were drawn from COV1001, a multicentre, randomized, double-blind, placebo-controlled phase I-IIa trial of Ad26.COV2.S in healthy adults. The TCR-sequenced set comprised around 32 samples: around 20 Ad26.COV2.S vaccine recipients, 5 placebo recipients and 8 SARS-CoV-2 convalescent individuals. Blinding of investigators to trial group allocation was maintained during experiments and outcome assessment. Ad26.COV2.S was given intramuscularly at 5x10^10 or 1x10^11 viral particles, as a single shot or as two shots 56 days apart. Sequencing of the TCRbeta repertoire served to evaluate the specificity and breadth of SARS-CoV-2-reactive T cell receptors following Ad26.COV2.S vaccination. Participants in the trial were split at random into five groups of five each, receiving low-dose or high-dose Ad26.COV2.S once or twice, or else placebo on both occasions. Study-wide findings and limitations: The authors noted that the TCR breadth and depth analyses may have underestimated total T cell responses. The study lacked the statistical power to compare responses across vaccine doses or regimens. After vaccination, spike-specific CD8+ and CD4+ T cell responses were reported to show substantial breadth. Comparable non-spike TCR breadth was observed between vaccine and placebo recipients, consistent with only spike being contained in the vaccine. Ad26.COV2.S recipients had higher spike-specific TCR breadth than placebo recipients (P = 0.0014).

V lost 2 bases and J lost 4 bases, and the count of bases not matched to a germline gene is 1. For CDR1 and CDR2, the germline V gene lists KGHSH and LQKENI. The CDR3, cysteine through phenylalanine, is 15 amino acids long. Just CDR3 DNA is preserved here, 45 bases in frame from base 1. The label giving this sample's treatment or condition can be read as: approximately 18 received Ad26.COV2.S at low or high dose, single or two shots; 5 received placebo; per-sample allocation not given. For vaccine and placebo recipients, repertoires were sequenced using samples collected on day 63 after the first injection. Cohort 1b enrolled fewer than 30 adults aged 18-55 years at a single site in Boston, USA, between 29 July and 7 August 2020. As a vaccine, Ad26.COV2.S was a replication-incompetent adenovirus type 26 vector that expressed a prefusion-stabilized SARS-CoV-2 spike protein derived from the original Wuhan strain.

Rearrangement joined TRBV18 to TRBJ2-1; TRBD2 agrees with 11 junctional bases. Sequenced material: peripheral blood, taken in a trial of Ad26.COV2.S vaccine versus placebo. The sequence came from a person aged 18 to 65 who received the Ad26.COV2.S COVID-19 vaccine or a placebo. The DNA sequence is as follows: TGTGCCAGCTCACCATCTAGCGGGGGGTACAATGAGCAGTTCTTC. It is translated as CASSPSSGGYNEQFF. Outside the CDR3, residues come from the reference TRBV18 and TRBJ2-1 proteins, so the full variable domain is: NAGVMQNPRHLVRRRGQEARLRCSPMKGHSHVYWYRQLPEEGLKFMVYLQKENIIDESGMPKERFSAEFPKEGPSILRIQQVVRGDSAAYFCASSPSSGGYNEQFFGPGTRLTVL.